One and the same sample provided the 21 T cell receptor beta chains below, sequenced in a study of T and B cells in COVID-19 patients (TCRdb year 2020). TCRdb names Illumina MiSeq as the instrument used. Multiplex PCR with BIOMED2 TRB-A/B primer pools was used to amplify the TRB rearrangements. TCRdb passed the public sequencing reads through fastp at Q25 and MiXCR, retaining productive beta sequences. Identical CDR3 proteins give one entry, which carries the most common genes and DNA. The table for this sample lists about 9,400 distinct CDR3 sequences; around 33% of them were counted only once. The leading ten clones occupy about 22% of the sample. TRB repertoires were amplified from 250-500 ng of genomic DNA extracted from blood. The sequencing input was blood. All receptors derive from a human donor who had recovered from COVID-19.

The J gene is TRBJ2-7, the V gene TRBV10-2, with 11 bases matching TRBD2. Germline CDR1 WSHSY, CDR2 SAAADI. V shed 4 bases, J shed 4 bases, and the junction held 3 bases outside the gene matches. There are 14 residues in the CDR3. This CDR3 reads CASSVSGGAYEQYF. Here the CDR3 DNA reads TGCGCCAGCAGTGTTAGCGGGGGGGCTTACGAGCAGTACTTC.

The V and J genes are TRBV4-2 and TRBJ1-5; no reliable D call. The length of the CDR3 is 13 residues. With 2 bases removed from V and 2 bases from J, the gap between germline ends came to 4 bases. In germline, CDR1 is LGHNA, CDR2 YNFKEQ. The CDR3 coding sequence is TGTGCCAGCAGCCAACCTGGCAATCAGCCCCAGCATTTT. Translating gives CASSQPGNQPQHF.

The chain has TRBV7-9 and TRBJ2-3; a possible D gene is TRBD1 (5 bases). The CDR3 length is 14 residues. Trimming removed 1 base from V and 0 bases from J, with 5 bases in between. Germline-derived CDR1 and CDR2 are SEHNR and FQNEAQ (reference sequence). CDR3 bases: TGTGCCAGCAGCTTAGAGGGGAGCACAGATACGCAGTATTTT. Translating gives CASSLEGSTDTQYF.

This clonotype is medium-sized (0.01 to 0.1%) within its sample. V gene TRBV27 combines with J gene TRBJ2-6; tentatively, D is TRBD2 (5 bases). The length of the CDR3 is 18 residues. Trimming stripped 1 base from V and 4 bases from J, with 17 bases between. Germline loops: CDR1 MNHEY, CDR2 SMNVEV (reference sequence). This CDR3 is CASSLYRLGRGGANVLTF. CDR3 DNA sequence: TGTGCCAGCAGTTTATACCGCTTGGGCCGAGGGGGGGCCAACGTCCTGACTTTC.

This clonotype was found a few times. The CDR3 coding sequence is TGTGCCAGCAGTCCCTCCGGGGAGAGTTCACCCCTCCACTTT. Encoded protein: CASSPSGESSPLHF. The rearrangement uses TRBV6-5 and TRBJ1-6; no clear D. Trimming stripped 5 bases from V and 9 bases from J, with 14 bases between. CDR3 length: 14 amino acids. Germline assignment: CDR1 MNHEY and CDR2 SVGAGI.

The chain uses TRBV6-1 and TRBJ2-7, with 8 nucleotides matching TRBD1. Germline CDR1 reads MNHNS; CDR2 reads SASEGT. V shed 1 base and J 3 bases; nucleotides not matched to a gene: 5. This CDR3 region has 15 residues. CDR3 coding DNA: TGTGCCAGCAGTGAAGAGTACACAGGGGGCTACGAGCAGTACTTC. Its translation is CASSEEYTGGYEQYF.

The rearrangement joins TRBV7-2 to TRBJ2-1; no clear D gene. Trimming pared 1 base from V and 3 bases from J, leaving 10 bases between. Germline V gene data show CDR1 as SGHTA and CDR2 as FQGNSA. CDR3 length: 15 amino acids. CDR3 DNA: TGTGCCAGCAGCTTAGAGCCAACAGTCTACAATGAGCAGTTCTTC. It specifies CASSLEPTVYNEQFF.

This chain connects TRBV27 to TRBJ1-1; 10 bases map to TRBD1. V lost 6 bases and J lost 10; bases outside the gene matches: 8. Germline V gene data show CDR1 as MNHEY and CDR2 as SMNVEV (reference sequence). The CDR3 loop spans 13 amino acids. The CDR3 DNA reads TGTGCCAGCAGACCCGGACAGGGGGGGGGAGCTTTCTTT. Protein sequence: CASRPGQGGGAFF.

This clonotype was detected a few times. The chain couples TRBV12-3 or TRBV12-4 to TRBJ2-7, with a possible D match to TRBD1 (5 bases). The CDR3 totals 11 residues. V was cut by 3 bases and J by 7 bases, with 7 bases left in between. The CDR3 loop is CASSLGQEQYF. The CDR3 coding sequence is TGTGCCAGCAGTTTGGGGCAAGAGCAGTACTTC.

The gene calls are TRBV6-1 and TRBJ1-5, with D perhaps TRBD1 (5 bases). V was cut by 0 bases and J by 2 bases, with 8 bases left in between. CDR3 length: 15 residues. CDR1 is MNHNS, CDR2 SASEGT, per germline. In DNA, the CDR3 is TGTGCCAGCAGTGAAGCAGGGGCTGGCAATCAGCCCCAGCATTTT. Its protein is CASSEAGAGNQPQHF.

This clonotype is categorized as medium-sized. This chain connects TRBV6-2 or TRBV6-3 to TRBJ2-1; the D gene is possibly TRBD1 (5 bases). V dropped 7 bases and J dropped 4 bases, with 17 bases sitting between them. Germline CDR1 reads MNHEY; CDR2 reads SVGEGT. This CDR3 is 15 amino acids long. The CDR3 sequence: CASKYQGRAYNEQFF. Here the CDR3 DNA reads TGTGCCAGCAAGTACCAGGGCAGGGCGTACAATGAGCAGTTCTTC.

This chain links TRBV11-2 with TRBJ2-3; D is possibly TRBD2 (5 bases). This CDR3 is built from 14 residues. The germline gives CDR1 SGHAT, CDR2 FQNNGV. Trimming pared 4 bases from V and 0 bases from J, leaving 8 bases between. The CDR3 nucleotides are TGTGCCAGCAGCTCCCTAGCTAGCACAGATACGCAGTATTTT. Encoded protein: CASSSLASTDTQYF.

This clonotype was detected once. The J gene is TRBJ2-3, the V gene TRBV5-6; D not certain. The last part of the DNA fits TRBJ2-4 better; the J call may be wrong. Looked up from germline, CDR1 is SGHDT and CDR2 is YYEEEE. The CDR3 contains 13 residues. CDR3: CASSLSTEVDQYF. CDR3 nucleotides: TGTGCCAGCAGCTTGAGTACAGAGGTCGATCAGTACTTC.

By sample fraction, this clonotype is medium-sized. The V call is TRBV19, the J call TRBJ2-1; D ambiguous. The CDR3 runs 14 residues. Trimming left V 4 bases short and J 0 bases short, with 7 bases between. Germline lookup yields CDR1 LNHDA and CDR2 SQIVND (reference sequence). CDR3 amino acids: CASSTQSSYNEQFF. DNA of the CDR3: TGTGCCAGTAGTACTCAGAGCTCCTACAATGAGCAGTTCTTC.

This clonotype was observed a handful of times. The chain recombines TRBV27 with TRBJ2-1, with 11 bases identical to TRBD2. CDR1 MNHEY and CDR2 SMNVEV come from the germline V gene (reference sequence). The CDR3 covers 15 residues. The junction had 8 bases not matched to a gene; V was cut back by 5 bases and J by 8 bases. The CDR3 sequence is CASSLRTSGLDEQFF. The CDR3 DNA sequence: TGTGCCAGCAGTCTCCGGACTAGCGGGTTGGATGAGCAGTTCTTC.

This clonotype occurred a few times. The chain uses TRBV6-6 and TRBJ1-3; a weak D match, TRBD1 (6 bases). There are 19 residues in the CDR3. Germline CDR1 reads MNHNY; CDR2 reads SVGAGI (reference sequence). V was pared by 6 bases and J by 3 bases, with 27 bases between. Written as DNA, the CDR3 is TGTGCCAGCAGCCCTCGGAAAGAAGGACAGAGGTACTTTGGAAACACCATATATTTT. Protein: CASSPRKEGQRYFGNTIYF.

V and J are TRBV20-1 and TRBJ2-7; D tentatively reads TRBD1 or TRBD2 (5 bases each). Germline values: CDR1 DFQATT, CDR2 SNEGSKA (reference sequence). This CDR3 spans 19 amino acids. V gave up 0 bases and J gave up 5 bases, with 29 bases separating them. The CDR3 region is CSARDLGPGTGPAGDEQYF. CDR3 DNA sequence: TGCAGTGCTAGAGATCTTGGTCCCGGGACGGGACCAGCCGGGGACGAGCAGTACTTC.

This sequence joins TRBV18 and TRBJ1-4, with D possibly TRBD1 on 5 matching bases. Trimming removed 3 bases at V and 7 bases at J, with 12 bases between. The CDR3 is 14 residues long. Germline values: CDR1 KGHSH, CDR2 LQKENI. CDR3 coding DNA: TGTGCCAGCTCACCCCGGGACGGGGCTGAAAAACTGTTTTTT. It specifies CASSPRDGAEKLFF.

This clonotype has just one count. The V call is TRBV5-6, the J call TRBJ1-2, with unresolved D. In germline, CDR1 is SGHDT, CDR2 YYEEEE. Trimming stripped 2 bases from V and 8 bases from J, with 13 bases between. The CDR3 consists of 13 residues. The CDR3 bases are TGTGCCAGCAGCTTTGGGAGGTCCGGGGGCTACACCTTC. Encoded protein: CASSFGRSGGYTF.

This clonotype rates as medium-sized. The chain is built from TRBV12-3 or TRBV12-4 and TRBJ2-1; 11 bases are a match to TRBD2. The length of the CDR3 is 20 residues. After removal of 6 bases from V and 1 base from J, the junction contained 17 bases not matched to a gene. CDR3 nucleotide sequence: TGTGCCAGCAGCCACCCATCGACTAGCGGGGTAACCCCGTCCTACAATGAGCAGTTCTTC. Amino acid sequence: CASSHPSTSGVTPSYNEQFF.

By its share, this clonotype is medium-sized. The chain employs TRBV30 and TRBJ1-2, with a possible D match to TRBD1 (6 bases). Germline V gene sequence: CDR1 GTSNPN, CDR2 SVGIG (reference sequence). The CDR3 spans 12 residues. Trimming stripped 1 base from V and 6 bases from J, with 9 bases between. The CDR3 spells CAWSGGRDGYTF. The CDR3 nucleotides are TGTGCCTGGAGTGGGGGGCGAGATGGCTACACCTTC.